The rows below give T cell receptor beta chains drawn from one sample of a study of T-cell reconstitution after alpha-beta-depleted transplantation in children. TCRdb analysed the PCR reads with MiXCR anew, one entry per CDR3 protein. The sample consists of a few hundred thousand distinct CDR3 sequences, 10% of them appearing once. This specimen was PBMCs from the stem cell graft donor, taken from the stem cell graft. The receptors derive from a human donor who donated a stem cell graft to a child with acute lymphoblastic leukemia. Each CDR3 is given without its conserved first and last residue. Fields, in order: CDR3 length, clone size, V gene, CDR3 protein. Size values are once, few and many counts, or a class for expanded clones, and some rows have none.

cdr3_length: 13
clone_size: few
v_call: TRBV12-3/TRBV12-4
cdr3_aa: ASSFRVGQSYEQY

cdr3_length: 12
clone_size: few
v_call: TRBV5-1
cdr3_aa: ASSLGSGADTQY

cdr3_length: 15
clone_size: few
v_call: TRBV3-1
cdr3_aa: ASSQYPLASGTNEQY

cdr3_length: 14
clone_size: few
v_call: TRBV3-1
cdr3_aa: ASSRRGLAGIRELF

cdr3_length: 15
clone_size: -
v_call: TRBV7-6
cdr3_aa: ASSGIAGGPVTDTQY

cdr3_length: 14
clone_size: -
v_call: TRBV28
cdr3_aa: ASSLGQGASDSPLH

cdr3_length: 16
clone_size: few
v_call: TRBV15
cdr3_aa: ATSSSGGGGRLGNEQF

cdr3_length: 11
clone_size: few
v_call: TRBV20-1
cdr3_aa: SARYVSGTEAF

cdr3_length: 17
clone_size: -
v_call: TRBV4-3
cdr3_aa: ASSQAGGTDWRGTDTQY

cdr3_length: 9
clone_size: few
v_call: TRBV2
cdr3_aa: ASSGSREQF

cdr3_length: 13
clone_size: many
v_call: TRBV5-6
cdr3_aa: ASSPGRAYADTQY

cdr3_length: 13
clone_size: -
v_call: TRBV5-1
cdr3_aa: ASSRGRPNTGELF

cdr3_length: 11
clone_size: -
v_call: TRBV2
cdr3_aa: ASSDTGQHEQY

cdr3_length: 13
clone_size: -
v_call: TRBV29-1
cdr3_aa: SGVLAGVSYNEQY

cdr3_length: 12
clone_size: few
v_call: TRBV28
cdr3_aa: ASSRQGENEKLF

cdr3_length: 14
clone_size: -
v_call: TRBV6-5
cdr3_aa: ASSYGTGSGNQPQH

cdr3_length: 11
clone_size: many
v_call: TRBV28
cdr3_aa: ASSLAGLETQY

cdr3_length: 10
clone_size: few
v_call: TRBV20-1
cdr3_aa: SARGFGDEAF

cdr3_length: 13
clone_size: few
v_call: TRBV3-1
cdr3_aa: ASSQDQGLAFKQY

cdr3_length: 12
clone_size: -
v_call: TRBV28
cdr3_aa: ASSLGQNLGELF

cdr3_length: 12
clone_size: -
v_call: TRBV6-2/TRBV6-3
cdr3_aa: ASSYRDRQDTQY

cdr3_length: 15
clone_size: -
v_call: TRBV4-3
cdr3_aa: ASSHAYTGTSYNEQF

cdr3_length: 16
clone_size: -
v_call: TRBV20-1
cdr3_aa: SARDSSPGTTRTYEQY

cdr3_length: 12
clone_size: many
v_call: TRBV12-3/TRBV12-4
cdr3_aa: ASSPNLGATEAF

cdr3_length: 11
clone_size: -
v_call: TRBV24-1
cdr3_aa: ATSGGTGSTQY

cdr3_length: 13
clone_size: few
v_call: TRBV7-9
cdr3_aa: ASSHWTGEPEKLF

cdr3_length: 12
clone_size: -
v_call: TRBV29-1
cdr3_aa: SVYTSGTNNEQF

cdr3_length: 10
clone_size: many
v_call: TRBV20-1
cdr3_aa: SATTTGSFQY

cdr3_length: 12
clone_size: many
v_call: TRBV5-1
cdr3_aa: ASSLSLGRKTQY

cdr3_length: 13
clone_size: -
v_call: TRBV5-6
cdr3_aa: ASSGRDLRNEKLF

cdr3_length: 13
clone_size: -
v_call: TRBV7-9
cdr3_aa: ASSADRVISYEQY

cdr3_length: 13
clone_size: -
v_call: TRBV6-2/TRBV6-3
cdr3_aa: ASSTRLAGAHEQY

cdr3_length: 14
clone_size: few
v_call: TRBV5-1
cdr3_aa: ASSLEVGGSTDTQY

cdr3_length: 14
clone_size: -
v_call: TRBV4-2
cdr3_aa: ASSMSRGLASNEQF

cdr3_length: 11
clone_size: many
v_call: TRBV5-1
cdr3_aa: ASSFVQGDGYT

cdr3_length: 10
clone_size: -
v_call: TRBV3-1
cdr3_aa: ASSQGGRGYT

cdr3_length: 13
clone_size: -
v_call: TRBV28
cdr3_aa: ASSLIGQANQPQH

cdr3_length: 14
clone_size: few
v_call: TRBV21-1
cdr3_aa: ASSDLQGAKEETQY

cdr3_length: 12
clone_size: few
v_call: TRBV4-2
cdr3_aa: ASSPGLYSGELF

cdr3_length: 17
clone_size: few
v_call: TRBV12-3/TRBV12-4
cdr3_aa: ASSLVLGPSGWGNEKLF

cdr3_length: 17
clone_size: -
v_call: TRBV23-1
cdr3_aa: ASSSLFGRSPGQRETQY

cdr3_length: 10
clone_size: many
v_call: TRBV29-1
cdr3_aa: SVEFGDETQY